Listed here is a single TCR beta chain. Clones were sequenced by immunoSEQ multiplex PCR, and TCRdb holds only the in-frame ones, with some missing. The data contain about 120,000 clones, roughly 76% of them seen just once; the ten biggest clones take up roughly 10%. This sample was taken from a study of blood T cell repertoires in COVID-19. Study as a whole: T cells, B-cell-depleted T cells, or PBMCs supplied cDNA or gDNA.

This clonotype was obtained from a human donor in a cohort sampled during active COVID-19. Sequencing input: peripheral blood.

CDR3: CASSSTGQHWGYTF. In DNA, the CDR3 is TGTGCCAGCAGCAGCACGGGACAACACTGGGGCTACACCTTC. The chain employs TRBV6-2 or TRBV6-3 and TRBJ1-2, with D maybe TRBD1 (6 bases). Per germline, CDR1 MNHEY and CDR2 SVGEGT. The CDR3 is made up of 14 amino acids. Between the trimmed V and J ends, which lost 6 bases and 8 bases, there was a span of 19 bases.